The 12 T cell receptor beta chains below come from one sample, sequenced in a study of T cells after yellow fever vaccination (dated by TCRdb to between 2018 and 2021). Sample treatment or condition, as interpreted from the label and publication: live attenuated yellow fever vaccine strain. The library was built by means of 5' RACE. Sequencing was carried out with an Illumina NovaSeq 6000. TCRdb redid the processing of the public reads, applying fastp at Q25 and MiXCR, and retained in-frame beta chains. A single entry per CDR3 protein holds the most common genes and DNA from its merged rows. The sample table lists some 240,000 distinct CDR3 sequences, about 3.9% of them with a count of one. Around 19% of the sample comes from the top ten. Sequenced material: PBMCs, taken 15 days after the yellow fever booster vaccination. All receptors come from a man aged 18 to 30 who received the YFV17D yellow fever vaccine.

This clonotype was detected ten times or more. The chain joins TRBV5-4 to TRBJ1-1; D might be TRBD1 (6 bases). In germline, CDR1 is SGHNT, CDR2 YYREEE (reference sequence). V was shortened by 1 base and J by 3 bases, with 13 bases between the two germline ends. CDR3 length equals 15 residues. CDR3: CASSLFRGRDTEAFF. The CDR3 DNA reads as TGTGCCAGCAGCTTGTTCAGGGGCAGGGACACTGAAGCTTTCTTT.

This clonotype appeared many times. V usage is TRBV5-1 and J usage is TRBJ1-6; D is undetermined. CDR1 SGHRS and CDR2 YFSETQ come from the germline V gene. There are 13 residues in the CDR3. V lost 4 bases and J 7 bases, leaving 9 bases between the germline ends. The DNA of the CDR3 is TGCGCCAGCAGCCTCGACCCCAATTCACCCCTCCACTTT. It is translated as CASSLDPNSPLHF.

This clonotype was recorded a few times. The CDR3 DNA reads TGCGCCAGCAGCCAAGACCCCCCCCTTGTAGACACTGAAGCTTTCTTT. It is translated as CASSQDPPLVDTEAFF. The chain carries TRBV4-1 and TRBJ1-1; D not resolved. Germline assignment: CDR1 MGHRA and CDR2 YSYEKL. V lost 0 bases and J 3 bases, leaving 14 bases between the germline ends. This CDR3 spans 16 amino acids.

This clonotype was seen repeatedly, ten times or more. The chain uses TRBV29-1 and TRBJ2-5; D gene ambiguous. Between the trimmed V and J ends, which lost 6 bases and 1 base, there was a span of 12 bases. The CDR3 runs 13 residues. Germline V gene sequence: CDR1 SQVTM, CDR2 ANQGSEA. The CDR3 sequence: CSVAWTVQETQYF. CDR3 nucleotides: TGCAGCGTCGCCTGGACGGTCCAAGAGACCCAGTACTTC.

This clonotype was recorded many times. This sequence joins TRBV29-1 and TRBJ1-1; D gene ambiguous. The CDR3 is 11 residues long. Germline V gives CDR1 SQVTM, CDR2 ANQGSEA. Trimming removed 4 bases from V and 11 bases from J, with 14 bases in between. CDR3 bases: TGCAGCGTTGTCGTACTCGGACGGGCTTTCTTT. Translating gives CSVVVLGRAFF. Complete variable domain (other parts from reference TRBV29-1 and TRBJ1-1): SAVISQKPSRDICQRGTSLTIQCQVDSQVTMMFWYRQQPGQSLTLIATANQGSEATYESGFVIDKFPISRPNLTFSTLTVSNMSPEDSSIYLCSVVVLGRAFFGQGTRLTVV.

This clonotype was observed a few times. This chain uses TRBV6-6 with TRBJ2-1; the match to TRBD1 covers 7 bases. With 7 bases clipped from V and 0 bases from J, the junction kept 3 bases outside the gene matches. CDR1 is MNHNY, CDR2 SVGAGI, per germline (reference sequence). CDR3 size: 14 residues. The CDR3 protein is CASNRTGSYNEQFF. As DNA, the CDR3 is TGTGCCAGCAATAGGACAGGCTCCTACAATGAGCAGTTCTTC.

This clonotype was seen ten or more times. The chain recombines TRBV5-1 with TRBJ2-3; the D gene could be TRBD1 or TRBD2 (5 bases each). This CDR3 has 14 residues. V lost 0 bases and J lost 4, with 9 bases in between. Looked up from germline, CDR1 is SGHRS and CDR2 is YFSETQ. The CDR3 nucleotides read TGCGCCAGCAGCTTGGGGGGGATGGCAGATACGCAGTATTTT. Protein sequence: CASSLGGMADTQYF.

Many counts were recorded for this clonotype. The chain carries TRBV5-1 and TRBJ2-6, with D maybe TRBD2 (5 bases). Per germline, CDR1 SGHRS and CDR2 YFSETQ. V lost 1 base to trimming and J lost 0 bases, with 20 bases between them. The CDR3 is 20 residues long. The CDR3 DNA follows: TGCGCCAGCAGCTTGAATATTTTCGGGGAGTCCTACTCTGGGGCCAACGTCCTGACTTTC. Its protein is CASSLNIFGESYSGANVLTF. The complete variable domain, with remaining parts taken from reference TRBV5-1 and TRBJ2-6, reads KAGVTQTPRYLIKTRGQQVTLSCSPISGHRSVSWYQQTPGQGLQFLFEYFSETQRNKGNFPGRFSGRQFSNSRSEMNVSTLELGDSALYLCASSLNIFGESYSGANVLTFGAGSRLTVL.

This clonotype was picked up many times. V is TRBV12-3 or TRBV12-4 and J is TRBJ2-3; TRBD1 might be the D (5 bases). Trimming shortened V by 11 bases and J by 2 bases, and 20 bases separated the two germline ends. The CDR3 is 15 residues long. The CDR3 here is CASQEFRASTDTQYF. CDR3 sequence (DNA): TGTGCCTCCCAGGAATTCAGGGCCTCCACAGATACGCAGTATTTT.

This clonotype has a count of ten or more. The gene calls are TRBV7-6 and TRBJ1-1; D is possibly TRBD1 (6 bases). The V and J ends lost 4 bases and 2 bases respectively, with 14 bases between them. Germline V gene sequence: CDR1 SGHVS, CDR2 FNYEAQ. This CDR3 is built from 15 residues. DNA for the CDR3: TGTGCCAGCAGCTCGCCAGGGGATGGAAACACTGAAGCTTTCTTT. It translates to CASSSPGDGNTEAFF. The full variable domain, rest sourced from reference TRBV7-6 and TRBJ1-1, is GAGVSQSPRYKVTKRGQDVALRCDPISGHVSLYWYRQALGQGPEFLTYFNYEAQQDKSGLPNDRFSAERPEGSISTLTIQRTEQRDSAMYRCASSSPGDGNTEAFFGQGTRLTVV.

This clonotype has at least ten counts. CDR3 bases: TGCAGTGCCGAGATAGGGAGGGGCGGGGAGCTGTTTTTT. Residues: CSAEIGRGGELFF. The chain combines TRBV20-1 with TRBJ2-2, with 7 bases that match TRBD2. Per germline, CDR1 DFQATT and CDR2 SNEGSKA (reference sequence). CDR3 size: 13 residues. Trimming removed 6 bases from V and 7 bases from J; junction bases left unmatched: 8.

This clonotype was observed at least ten times. The chain employs TRBV5-1 and TRBJ1-1; 8 positions match TRBD1. Germline V lookup: CDR1 SGHRS, CDR2 YFSETQ. The J segment lost 6 bases and the V segment lost 4 bases, leaving 8 bases of the junction unmatched. The CDR3 extends over 14 amino acids. CDR3 region: CASSADRVDAEAFF. In DNA form, the CDR3 reads TGCGCCAGCAGCGCGGACAGGGTTGACGCTGAAGCTTTCTTT.